This TCR beta chain was recorded in a study of CD8+ T cells in alopecia areata. As for the study in general: Tofacitinib exposure lasted 6 to 18 months, followed by 6 months off drug. Whole-study findings and limits: There was only one nonresponder, so it was unclear how baseline CD8+ expansion relates to response.

After isolation, RNA underwent reverse transcription to generate cDNA as the sequencing template. The table came from immunoSEQ multiplex PCR; TCRdb's copy has only in-frame clones and leaves some out. The top ten hold about a quarter of the sample, which has 60,000 to 90,000 clones, around 60% seen once. On this clone itself: Antigen: not known.

Treatment defined: oral pan-JAK inhibitor, 5-10 mg twice daily. Per the germline V gene, CDR1 is SGHTA and CDR2 is FQGTGA. This CDR3 contains 15 residues. Deletions cut 2 bases from V and 2 bases from J, with 9 bases between. The chain recombines TRBV7-3 with TRBJ2-2, with D hard to call. Sequenced here: CD8+ T cells sorted from blood, sampled at week 24, from a patient treated with tofacitinib. This sequence originates from a human donor with alopecia areata. The CDR3 region is CASSLLGTNTGELFF. The CDR3 nucleotides are TGTGCCAGCAGCTTACTTGGTACAAACACCGGGGAGCTGTTTTTT.